This T cell receptor (beta chain) was captured by sequencing in a study of Ad26.COV2.S vaccination and SARS-CoV-2 variants (dated by TCRdb to 2020 to 2022). At the level of the whole study: Vaccine-arm donors were drawn from COV1001, a multicentre, randomized, double-blind, placebo-controlled phase I-IIa trial of Ad26.COV2.S in healthy adults. Ad26.COV2.S was given intramuscularly at 5x10^10 or 1x10^11 viral particles, as a single shot or as two shots 56 days apart. Sequencing of the TCRbeta repertoire served to evaluate the specificity and breadth of SARS-CoV-2-reactive T cell receptors following Ad26.COV2.S vaccination. The TCR-sequenced set comprised about 32 samples: some 19 Ad26.COV2.S vaccine recipients, 5 placebo recipients and 8 SARS-CoV-2 convalescent individuals. Trial participants were randomized into five groups of five: low-dose or high-dose Ad26.COV2.S given once or twice, or placebo on both occasions. Investigators did not know the trial group allocation while performing experiments and assessing outcomes.

The immunoSEQ Assay was the method used to sequence TCRbeta CDR3 regions. After extraction, genomic DNA underwent amplification by bias-controlled multiplex PCR, followed by high-throughput sequencing. Per the source publication's procedure: To quantify the absolute abundance of each unique TCRbeta CDR3 region, sequences were collapsed and filtered. T cell fraction was estimated by normalizing TCRbeta template counts to usable DNA, with usable DNA measured through amplification of reference genes found in all nucleated cells. Repertoire TCRs were annotated as SARS-CoV-2-specific when V gene, CDR3 amino acid sequence and J gene were exactly matched to a known reactive TCR set. The reference SARS-CoV-2 TCR set was obtained from MIRA and was filtered for enrichment in COVID-19-positive ImmuneCODE repertoires, whereby public or cross-reactive TCRs were removed. Using the MIRA antigens, annotated TCRs were further analysed by specific ORF or by position within an ORF. Breadth was defined as the number of annotated unique rearrangements divided by the total number of unique productive rearrangements, and depth was defined as the summed frequency of the annotated unique rearrangements. TCR breadth was compared between groups using two-sided Wilcoxon rank-sum tests. TCRdb retrieved this table from immuneACCESS and kept in-frame rearrangements only. Not all clones are present; in checked studies, unresolved V genes account for under half, and no reason is known for the remainder. That table furnishes V, J and clone size, whereas the DNA furnished D and trimming. In all, the sample holds 430,000 or so clones, and over 75% of those were seen once. The ten largest clones capture over 9% of the sample.

V is cut by 5 bases and J by 1 base, and the space between the germline ends is 11 bases. The CDR3 runs 14 residues from the cysteine to the phenylalanine. Only the CDR3 DNA is retained, 42 bases long and in frame from the first base. For CDR1 and CDR2, the germline V gene lists SGHAT and FQNNGV. As regards this clone: Its antigen is currently not known. Per-nucleotide qualities are absent, and no much larger clonotype sits a single base away.

The investigation overall reported the following: Vaccine and placebo recipients had similar non-spike TCR breadth, a finding consistent with the vaccine containing only spike. After vaccination, spike-specific CD8+ and CD4+ T cell responses were reported to show substantial breadth. The study lacked the statistical power to compare responses across vaccine doses or regimens. Compared with placebo recipients, Ad26.COV2.S recipients showed higher spike-specific TCR breadth (P = 0.0014). According to the authors, total T cell responses may have been underestimated by the TCR breadth and depth analyses.

Reading the label with the study, this specimen's treatment or condition is: roughly 19 received Ad26.COV2.S at low or high dose, single or two shots; about 5 received placebo; per-sample allocation not given. Repertoires of vaccine and placebo recipients were sequenced from samples collected on day 63 after the first injection. In Cohort 1b, 25 or so adults aged 18-55 years were enrolled at a single site in Boston, USA, between 29 July and 7 August 2020. Ad26.COV2.S consisted of a replication-incompetent adenovirus type 26 vector by which a prefusion-stabilized SARS-CoV-2 spike protein from the original Wuhan strain was expressed.

The chain is encoded by TRBV11-2 joined to TRBJ1-1; there is no confident call for the D gene. Material: peripheral blood, obtained in a trial of Ad26.COV2.S vaccine versus placebo. The sequence came from a person aged 18-65 years who received the Ad26.COV2.S COVID-19 vaccine or a placebo. The CDR3 corresponds to CASSLGLSNTEAFF. The nucleotides are TGTGCCAGCAGCCTAGGACTGTCGAACACTGAAGCTTTCTTT.